This T cell receptor (beta chain) was observed in a study of shared T cell receptors in the human thymus. The protocol was immunoSEQ multiplex PCR, while the TCRdb copy is restricted to in-frame clones and leaves out a portion. This sample has hundreds of thousands of clones, with about 87% found just once. V was cut by 5 bases and J by 8 bases, with 15 bases left in between. The germline gives CDR1 SEHNR, CDR2 FQNEAQ (reference sequence). The CDR3 has 14 residues. The same sample was also used in a study of human thymus T cells. As reported in that work: Healthy Finnish infants undergoing corrective surgery for congenital heart defects provided the donor material. Thymus pieces cut out during corrective heart surgery were the tissue that was used.

The sequencing input was thymocytes. This clonotype was sampled from a boy in the first two years of life with a congenital heart defect. The chain combines TRBV7-9 with TRBJ1-4, with a possible D match to TRBD1 (6 bases). This chain's CDR3 is CASSHRTADEKLFF. The CDR3 coding sequence is TGTGCCAGCAGCCATCGGACAGCGGACGAAAAACTGTTTTTT.